The source of this T cell receptor beta chain is a study of tumor-infiltrating lymphocytes in primary liver carcinoma. Comments on this clonotype: Its antigen is unidentified. One end of the junction is discordant with germline, which a read error may explain.

Constant-region priming of 500 to 550 ng total RNA yielded TCR beta cDNA. Investigators got TCR beta libraries out of three nested multiplex PCR rounds, done with slightly modified ARM-PCR. A C-beta reverse primer was combined with TRBV1-TRBV30 forward primers in the first two PCR rounds, and each round had approximately 10 cycles. In TCRdb, the multiplex PCR reads were re-called with MiXCR into one record per CDR3 protein. The sample includes about 110,000 distinct CDR3 sequences, 82% of them seen just once. General study findings and limits: Merely about 8-25% of top clones occurred in all five tumor regions.

Both RNA and DNA were isolated together from about 21-30 mg of bulk tissue that had not been sorted. The CDR3 consists of 14 residues. CDR1 is SGHRS, CDR2 YFSETQ, per germline. This sequence was found in a man aged 35 to 55 with primary liver carcinoma and hepatitis B virus infection. The source material was liver tumor tissue from sampling region 3. The subset is: tumor region T3, left-lateral pole. The V call is TRBV5-1, the J call TRBJ2-2; D may correspond to TRBD1 or TRBD2 (5 bases each). The CDR3 loop is CASSLPGIAGELFF. CDR3 bases: TGCGCCAGCAGCCTACCAGGGATCGCCGGGGAGTTGTTTTTT.